Detailed here is one TCR beta chain. Its binding antigen is unknown. Qualities for individual bases were not recorded, and no much larger clone is one base off. Whole blood was collected in K2EDTA tubes by collaborating institutions according to the institutions' own protocols. For TCRbeta analysis, collaborators shipped samples as frozen whole blood, isolated PBMCs, or DNA extracted from either of those sample types. The sample is drawn from a study of blood T cell repertoires in COVID-19 (dated by TCRdb to the early 2020s). A note on the overall study: Samples from collaborators originated in the United States, Italy and Spain and spanned both the acute and convalescent phases of COVID-19. A freely available public database, intended as a resource for researchers studying the immune response to SARS-CoV-2, is where the repertoires were released. The prospective study material was composed of cDNA or gDNA derived from T cells, B-cell-depleted T cells, or PBMCs. Samples came from the ongoing ImmuneRACE study (first 160 participants) plus 1,254 subjects from 6 global collaborators. Deeply sampled blood TCRbeta repertoires from subjects exposed to, actively infected with, or recovered from COVID-19 were included in the dataset. HLA class I and class II types, where available, came from metadata supplied by the sample provider rather than from assay-based typing. Nearly every sample came with metadata listing a de-identified subject ID, COVID-19 status, age in years and sex. Broad study findings and their caveats: The amount of clinical and demographic metadata varied by source and participant and was provided uncurated.

The immunoSEQ Assay, a bias-controlled multiplex PCR, was used to amplify TCRbeta CDR3 regions from genomic DNA. On the study's bioinformatics: The number of nucleated cells in each sample was estimated from the amplification of reference gene primers within the assay. Sequence reads were collapsed and filtered to measure the absolute abundance of every unique TCRbeta CDR3 rearrangement. For each sample, productive Simpson clonality was calculated as the square root of Simpson's diversity index over productive rearrangements. The source is immuneACCESS, and TCRdb retained only in-frame sequences with V and J called. Part of the clones is not carried over; for the studies checked, unresolved V genes explain less than half of this, and the remainder is unexplained. V and J calls and clone size are given by that table; D and trimming were obtained from the DNA. Across this sample there are over 300,000 clones, with roughly 85% seen only once. The ten largest make up 7.2% of the sample.

The CDR3 covers 14 residues, taking in both the cysteine and the phenylalanine. Only CDR3 DNA remains: 42 bases, in frame from the first base. Germline trimming: 6 bases from V, 5 bases from J; junction bases outside gene matches: 8. Based on the germline V gene, the CDR1 and CDR2 sequences are MNHEY and SVGAGI. The TCR originated in a human donor in a cohort sampled during active COVID-19. The sample consisted of peripheral blood. The chain couples TRBV6-5 to TRBJ1-2, and 8 junctional nucleotides match TRBD1. Here is the DNA: TGTGCCAGCAGCCTAGGGACAGGCGCTTATGGCTACACCTTC. It translates to CASSLGTGAYGYTF.